The text below deals with one T cell receptor (beta chain). The germline V gene has CDR1 SGHRS and CDR2 YFSETQ. The CDR3 spans 15 residues. Losses at the gene ends were 4 bases for V and 2 bases for J; bases not matched to a gene: 6. The entry originates in a study of blood T cell repertoires in COVID-19. About the study: Italy, Spain and the United States were the sources of the convalescent and acute COVID-19 samples. The analysed material was cDNA or gDNA that came from T cells, B-cell-depleted T cells, or PBMCs.

As originally analysed: How many nucleated cells were present was estimated from reference gene primer amplification. Measured with immunoSEQ multiplex PCR; TCRdb has only the in-frame clones, and not every one. The V and J calls and clone size come from that table; D and trimming were worked out from the DNA. This sample has 65,000 to 70,000 clones, with about 80% found just once. The chain joins TRBV5-1 to TRBJ1-1; TRBD1 aligns across 9 bases. This receptor was taken from a woman aged 60 to 75 with acute or convalescent COVID-19. What was sequenced was peripheral blood. Here the CDR3 DNA reads TGCGCCAGCAGCCAGAACAGGGGGCTAAACACTGAAGCTTTCTTT. The encoded protein is CASSQNRGLNTEAFF.